This paragraph reports one T cell receptor (beta chain). In germline, CDR1 is SGDLS, CDR2 YYNGEE. V was shortened by 0 bases and J by 4 bases, with 10 bases between the two germline ends. The CDR3 spans 15 residues. This sample is part of a study of blood T cell repertoires in COVID-19. Using immunoSEQ multiplex PCR, the repertoire was profiled, and TCRdb retains in-frame clones only, with some absent. There are tens of thousands of clones in the sample; more than 65% occur only once, and around 10% lies in the top ten. The source of this sequence is a man in his fifties with acute or convalescent COVID-19. The sample consisted of peripheral blood. The V call is TRBV9, the J call TRBJ2-2; D is ambiguous. Here the CDR3 reads CASSVAPEVTGELFF. CDR3 nucleotides: TGTGCCAGCAGCGTAGCCCCAGAGGTCACCGGGGAGCTGTTTTTT.